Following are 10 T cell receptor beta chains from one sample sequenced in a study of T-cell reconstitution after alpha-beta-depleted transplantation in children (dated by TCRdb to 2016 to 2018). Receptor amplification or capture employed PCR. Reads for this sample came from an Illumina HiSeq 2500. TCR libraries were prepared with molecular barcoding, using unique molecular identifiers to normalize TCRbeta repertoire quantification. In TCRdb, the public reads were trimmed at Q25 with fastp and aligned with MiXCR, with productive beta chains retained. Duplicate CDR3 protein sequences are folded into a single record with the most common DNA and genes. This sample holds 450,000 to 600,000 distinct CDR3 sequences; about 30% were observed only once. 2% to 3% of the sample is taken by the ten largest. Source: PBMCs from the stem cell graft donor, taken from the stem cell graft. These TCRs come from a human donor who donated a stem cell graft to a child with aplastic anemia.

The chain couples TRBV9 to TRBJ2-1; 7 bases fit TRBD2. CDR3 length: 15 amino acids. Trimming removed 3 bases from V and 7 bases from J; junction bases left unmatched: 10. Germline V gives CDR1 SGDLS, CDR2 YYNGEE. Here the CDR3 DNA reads TGTGCCAGCAGCGGGACTAGTGTCCCCTTAAATGAGCAGTTCTTC. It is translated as CASSGTSVPLNEQFF. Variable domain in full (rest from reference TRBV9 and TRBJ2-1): DSGVTQTPKHLITATGQRVTLRCSPRSGDLSVYWYQQSLDQGLQFLIQYYNGEERAKGNILERFSAQQFPDLHSELNLSSLELGDSALYFCASSGTSVPLNEQFFGPGTRLTVL.

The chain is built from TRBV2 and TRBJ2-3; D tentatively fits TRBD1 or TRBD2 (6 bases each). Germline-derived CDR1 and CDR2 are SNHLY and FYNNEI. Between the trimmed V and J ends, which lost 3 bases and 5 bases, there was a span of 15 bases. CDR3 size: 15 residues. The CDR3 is CASSEVGGREDTQYF. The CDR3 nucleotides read TGTGCCAGCAGTGAGGTAGGGGGGCGGGAAGATACGCAGTATTTT.

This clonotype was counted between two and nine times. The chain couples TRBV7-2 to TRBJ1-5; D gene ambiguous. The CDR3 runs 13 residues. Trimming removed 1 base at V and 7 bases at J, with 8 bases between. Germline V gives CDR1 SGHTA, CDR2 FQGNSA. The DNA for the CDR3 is TGTGCCAGCAGCTTAGGGGCGAGGCAGCCCCAGCATTTT. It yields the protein CASSLGARQPQHF.

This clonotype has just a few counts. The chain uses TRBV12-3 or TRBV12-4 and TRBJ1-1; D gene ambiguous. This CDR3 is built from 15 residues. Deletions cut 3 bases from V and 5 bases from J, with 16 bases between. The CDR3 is CASSLVPVRTTEAFF. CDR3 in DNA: TGTGCCAGCAGTTTGGTTCCCGTACGAACGACTGAAGCTTTCTTT.

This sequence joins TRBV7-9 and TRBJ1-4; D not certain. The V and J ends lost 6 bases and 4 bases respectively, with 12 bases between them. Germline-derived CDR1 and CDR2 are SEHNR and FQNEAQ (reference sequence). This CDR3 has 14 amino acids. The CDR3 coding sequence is TGTGCCAGCAGTTCCCGGACGGGTAATGAAAAACTGTTTTTT. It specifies CASSSRTGNEKLFF.

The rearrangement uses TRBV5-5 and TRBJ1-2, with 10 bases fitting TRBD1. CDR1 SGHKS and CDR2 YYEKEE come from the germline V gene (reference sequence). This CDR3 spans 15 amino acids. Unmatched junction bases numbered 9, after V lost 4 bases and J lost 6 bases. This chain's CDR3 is CASSKGQGLIDGYTF. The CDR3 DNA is TGTGCCAGCAGCAAGGGACAGGGGTTGATTGATGGCTACACCTTC.

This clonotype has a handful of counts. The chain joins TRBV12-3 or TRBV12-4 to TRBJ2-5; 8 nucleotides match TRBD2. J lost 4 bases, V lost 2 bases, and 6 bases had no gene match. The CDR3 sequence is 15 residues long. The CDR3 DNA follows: TGTGCCAGCAGTTTAAGAATGCTAGCGGGAGAGACCCAGTACTTC. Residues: CASSLRMLAGETQYF.

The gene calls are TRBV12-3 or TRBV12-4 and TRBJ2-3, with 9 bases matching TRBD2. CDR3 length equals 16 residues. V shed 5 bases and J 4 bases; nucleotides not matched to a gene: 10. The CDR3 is CASSTRSGRGADTQYF. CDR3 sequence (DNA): TGTGCCAGCAGTACACGTAGCGGGAGAGGGGCAGATACGCAGTATTTT.

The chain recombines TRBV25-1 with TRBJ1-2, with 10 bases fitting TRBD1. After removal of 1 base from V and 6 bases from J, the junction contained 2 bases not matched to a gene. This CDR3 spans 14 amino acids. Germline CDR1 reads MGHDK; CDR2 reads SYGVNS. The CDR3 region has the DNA TGTGCCAGCAGTGAATCGGGGACAGGGGATGGCTACACCTTC. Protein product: CASSESGTGDGYTF.

In DNA, the CDR3 is TGTGCCAGTAGTATGGCAGGCCTTTCTAATGGCTACACCTTC. Translating it yields CASSMAGLSNGYTF. The rearrangement links TRBV19 to TRBJ1-2; no reliable D call. Trimming removed 3 bases at V and 6 bases at J, with 14 bases between. Germline CDR1 LNHDA, CDR2 SQIVND (reference sequence). The CDR3 is made up of 14 amino acids. Full variable domain (remainder filled in from reference TRBV19 and TRBJ1-2): DGGITQSPKYLFRKEGQNVTLSCEQNLNHDAMYWYRQDPGQGLRLIYYSQIVNDFQKGDIAEGYSVSREKKESFPLTVTSAQKNPTAFYLCASSMAGLSNGYTFGSGTRLTVV.